The TCR beta chain described here comes from a study of early T cells in non-severe SARS-CoV-2 infection. In this sample, this clonotype turned up many times. Attached unique molecular identifiers marked individual cDNA molecules. TCRdb used MiXCR to reprocess the 5' RACE reads, holding one entry per CDR3 protein. The table includes fewer than 85,000 distinct CDR3 sequences, about 13% detected once. In germline, CDR1 is WNHNN, CDR2 SYGVQD (reference sequence). The CDR3 spans 16 residues. V lost 6 bases, J lost 0 bases, and 8 bases stayed unmatched. The receptor comes from an adult who was a healthcare worker with PCR-confirmed SARS-CoV-2 infection or an uninfected control (not recorded which). V usage is TRBV10-1 and J usage is TRBJ2-3; 8 nucleotides agree with TRBD2. Sequencing was carried out using whole blood. CDR3 bases: TGCGCCAGCAGCCTACCGGGACTAGAGAGCACAGATACGCAGTATTTT. It yields the protein CASSLPGLESTDTQYF.